The rows below give T cell receptor beta chains drawn from one sample of a study of blood T cell repertoires in COVID-19. Sequenced by immunoSEQ multiplex PCR; TCRdb stores in-frame clones only, minus some. The data hold over 200,000 clones, with less than 90% observed a single time. The sequenced sample consisted of peripheral blood. Receptors originate from a man in his forties with active or convalescent COVID-19. CDR3s include the opening cysteine and the closing phenylalanine or tryptophan. The order of the fields is J gene, V gene, clone size, D gene, CDR3 protein, CDR3 DNA. A D gene is named only where the DNA matches it firmly. Clone size is not always given. Where it is, it says once, few, many or a class for expanded clones.

TRBJ1-5 | TRBV5-8 | NA | NA | CASDPGLINQPQHF | TGTGCCAGTGACCCGGGACTTATCAATCAGCCCCAGCATTTT
TRBJ1-2 | TRBV3-1/TRBV3-2 | NA | TRBD1 | CASSLRDRDYGYTF | TGTGCCAGCAGCCTCCGGGACAGGGACTATGGCTACACCTTC
TRBJ2-1 | TRBV27 | few | TRBD2 | CASSSSGTRGYNEQFF | TGTGCCAGCAGTTCCTCCGGGACTAGGGGTTACAATGAGCAGTTCTTC
TRBJ2-7 | TRBV6-6 | NA | TRBD1 | CACGPTGSYEQYF | TGTGCCTGCGGTCCGACAGGGTCCTACGAGCAGTACTTC
TRBJ2-1 | TRBV28 | once | TRBD2 | CASSSFQAGEVYNEQFF | TGTGCCAGCAGTTCATTCCAAGCGGGGGAAGTCTACAATGAGCAGTTCTTC
TRBJ2-1 | TRBV19 | NA | NA | CASSRPRGAKNEQFF | TGTGCCAGTAGCCGTCCCAGGGGGGCTAAAAATGAGCAGTTCTTC
TRBJ1-1 | TRBV28 | NA | TRBD1 | CASRSNRGRVTEAFF | TGTGCCAGCCGAAGCAACAGGGGGCGCGTGACTGAAGCTTTCTTT
TRBJ1-1 | TRBV7-8 | NA | NA | CASSLAKEAMNTEAFF | TGTGCCAGCAGCTTAGCGAAGGAGGCTATGAACACTGAAGCTTTCTTT
TRBJ2-2 | TRBV7-3 | once | NA | CASSPSSGELFF | TGTGCCAGCAGCCCCAGTTCCGGGGAGCTGTTTTTT
TRBJ2-1 | TRBV29-1 | NA | TRBD1 | CSVGRDSRDEQFF | TGCAGCGTTGGCCGGGACAGTAGAGATGAGCAGTTCTTC
TRBJ1-4 | TRBV2 | NA | NA | CASRVTRQHEKLFF | TGTGCCAGCAGAGTAACTCGACAGCATGAAAAACTGTTTTTT
TRBJ2-1 | TRBV28 | NA | NA | CASSPKQGILNEQFF | TGTGCCAGCAGTCCTAAGCAGGGGATCTTGAATGAGCAGTTCTTC
TRBJ1-1 | TRBV2 | once | NA | CASSLQGSSTEAFF | TGTGCCAGCAGCCTTCAGGGCAGCAGCACTGAAGCTTTCTTT
TRBJ1-1 | TRBV5-1 | NA | TRBD1 | CATTGDRGTEAFF | TGCGCCACCACCGGGGACAGGGGCACTGAAGCTTTCTTT
TRBJ2-7 | TRBV18 | NA | NA | CASSPGGSSYEQYF | TGTGCCAGCTCACCAGGAGGTAGCTCCTACGAGCAGTACTTC
TRBJ2-7 | TRBV7-6 | NA | NA | CASSLAEKSGYEQYF | TGTGCCAGCAGCTTAGCCGAAAAGTCGGGATACGAGCAGTACTTC
TRBJ2-1 | TRBV27 | NA | NA | CASSWGGPNEQFF | TGTGCCAGCAGCTGGGGGGGGCCTAATGAGCAGTTCTTC
TRBJ1-4 | TRBV12-1 | few | NA | CASSPPTGLRNEKLFF | TGTGCCAGCAGCCCCCCAACAGGGCTCCGTAATGAAAAACTGTTTTTT
TRBJ1-2 | TRBV29-1 | NA | TRBD1 | CSVRFGQGEGYTF | TGCAGCGTCCGGTTTGGACAGGGGGAGGGCTACACCTTC
TRBJ1-2 | TRBV13 | NA | TRBD1 | CASSGDRASSGYTF | TGTGCCAGCAGCGGTGACAGGGCGTCGTCAGGCTACACCTTC
TRBJ1-4 | TRBV15 | NA | NA | CATRPGLLGAEANEKLFF | TGTGCCACCAGGCCGGGTTTGCTGGGGGCGGAAGCTAATGAAAAACTGTTTTTT
TRBJ1-1 | TRBV28 | few | NA | CATSSGTEAFF | TGTGCCACCTCTTCGGGCACTGAAGCTTTCTTT
TRBJ1-1 | TRBV28 | NA | NA | CASSFGTGGETEAFF | TGTGCCAGCAGTTTTGGAACAGGCGGGGAGACTGAAGCTTTCTTT
TRBJ1-2 | TRBV27 | NA | TRBD1 | CASSSTPGGADYGYTF | TGTGCCAGCAGTTCTACTCCAGGGGGCGCGGACTATGGCTACACCTTC
TRBJ1-2 | TRBV30 | NA | NA | CAWSGGGSGRSVGYTF | TGTGCCTGGAGTGGGGGGGGATCCGGGCGCTCGGTTGGCTACACCTTC
TRBJ2-1 | TRBV4-1 | NA | TRBD1 | CASSPTGEHEQFF | TGCGCCAGCAGCCCAACAGGGGAGCATGAGCAGTTCTTC
TRBJ1-1 | TRBV5-1 | NA | NA | CASSLNGRWDTEAFF | TGCGCCAGCAGCTTGAATGGGAGGTGGGACACTGAAGCTTTCTTT
TRBJ2-7 | TRBV27 | NA | NA | CASRYTAGEQYF | TGTGCCAGCAGGTACACCGCGGGGGAGCAGTACTTC
TRBJ1-6 | TRBV5-6 | few | NA | CASRSRGKGNSPLHF | TGTGCCAGCAGATCGCGGGGGAAAGGAAATTCACCCCTCCACTTT
TRBJ2-3 | TRBV5-1 | many | NA | CASTPGASTDTQYF | TGCGCCAGTACGCCAGGGGCCTCCACAGATACGCAGTATTTT
TRBJ1-5 | TRBV11-2 | once | TRBD1 | CASSPTGVGNQPQHF | TGTGCCAGCAGCCCGACAGGGGTTGGGAATCAGCCCCAGCATTTT
TRBJ2-5 | TRBV7-3 | NA | TRBD2 | CASSLFPAGLETQYF | TGTGCCAGCAGCTTATTTCCAGCGGGGTTAGAGACCCAGTACTTC
TRBJ2-7 | TRBV4-1 | NA | NA | CASSQDSLAITYEQYF | TGCGCCAGCAGCCAAGATAGCCTAGCCATTACCTACGAGCAGTACTTC